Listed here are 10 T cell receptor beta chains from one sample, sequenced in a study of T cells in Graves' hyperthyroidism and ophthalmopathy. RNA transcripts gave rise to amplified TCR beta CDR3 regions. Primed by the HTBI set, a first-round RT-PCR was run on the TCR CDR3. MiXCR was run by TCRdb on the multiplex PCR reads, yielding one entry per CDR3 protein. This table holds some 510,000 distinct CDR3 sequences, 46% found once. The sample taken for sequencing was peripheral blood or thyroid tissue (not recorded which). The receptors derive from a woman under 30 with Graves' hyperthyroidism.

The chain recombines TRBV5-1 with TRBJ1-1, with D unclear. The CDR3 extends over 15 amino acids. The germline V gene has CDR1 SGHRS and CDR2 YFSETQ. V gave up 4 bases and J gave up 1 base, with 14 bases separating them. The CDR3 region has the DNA TGCGCCAGCAGCCCCACCGGGGAAACGAACACTGAAGCTTTCTTT. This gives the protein CASSPTGETNTEAFF.

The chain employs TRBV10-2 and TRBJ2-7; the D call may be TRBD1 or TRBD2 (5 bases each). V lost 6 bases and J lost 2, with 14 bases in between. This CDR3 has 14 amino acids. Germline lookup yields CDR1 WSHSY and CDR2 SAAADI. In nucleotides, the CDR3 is TGCGCCAGCAGCTCCCTGGGGGTACCCTACGAGCAGTACTTC. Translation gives CASSSLGVPYEQYF.

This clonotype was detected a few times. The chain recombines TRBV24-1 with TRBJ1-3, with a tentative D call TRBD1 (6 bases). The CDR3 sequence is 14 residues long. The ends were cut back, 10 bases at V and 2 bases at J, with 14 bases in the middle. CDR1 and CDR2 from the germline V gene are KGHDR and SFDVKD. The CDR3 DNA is TGTGCCACGAGCCAAGGGGGACCTGGAAACACCATATATTTT. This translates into CATSQGGPGNTIYF.

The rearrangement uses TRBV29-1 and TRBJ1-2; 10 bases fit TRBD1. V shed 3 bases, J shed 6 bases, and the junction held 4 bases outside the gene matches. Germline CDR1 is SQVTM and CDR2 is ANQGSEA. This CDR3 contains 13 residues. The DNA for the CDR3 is TGCAGCGTTGATGAGACAGGGGGCGATGGCTACACCTTC. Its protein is CSVDETGGDGYTF. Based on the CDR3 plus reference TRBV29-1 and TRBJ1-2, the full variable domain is SAVISQKPSRDICQRGTSLTIQCQVDSQVTMMFWYRQQPGQSLTLIATANQGSEATYESGFVIDKFPISRPNLTFSTLTVSNMSPEDSSIYLCSVDETGGDGYTFGSGTRLTVV.

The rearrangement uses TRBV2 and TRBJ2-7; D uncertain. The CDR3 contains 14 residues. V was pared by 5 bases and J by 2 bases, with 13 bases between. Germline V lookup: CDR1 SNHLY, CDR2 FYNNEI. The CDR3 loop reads CASSPDRLAYEQYF. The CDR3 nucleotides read TGTGCCAGCAGTCCCGACCGGCTAGCCTACGAGCAGTACTTC. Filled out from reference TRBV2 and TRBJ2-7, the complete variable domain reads EPEVTQTPSHQVTQMGQEVILRCVPISNHLYFYWYRQILGQKVEFLVSFYNNEISEKSEIFDDQFSVERPDGSNFTLKIRSTKLEDSAMYFCASSPDRLAYEQYFGPGTRLTVT.

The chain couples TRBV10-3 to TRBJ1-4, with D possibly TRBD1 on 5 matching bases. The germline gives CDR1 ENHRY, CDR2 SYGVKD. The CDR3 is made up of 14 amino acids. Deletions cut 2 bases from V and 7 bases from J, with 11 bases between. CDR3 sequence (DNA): TGTGCCATCAGTGAGAGCCAGGGTAGTGAAAAACTGTTTTTT. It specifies CAISESQGSEKLFF.

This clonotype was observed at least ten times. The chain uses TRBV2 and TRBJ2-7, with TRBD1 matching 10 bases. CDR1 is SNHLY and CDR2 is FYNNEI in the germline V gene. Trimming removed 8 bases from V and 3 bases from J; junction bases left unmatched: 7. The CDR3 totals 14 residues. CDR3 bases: TGTGCCAGCGTTCACCGGGACAGGGGCTACGAGCAGTACTTC. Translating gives CASVHRDRGYEQYF.

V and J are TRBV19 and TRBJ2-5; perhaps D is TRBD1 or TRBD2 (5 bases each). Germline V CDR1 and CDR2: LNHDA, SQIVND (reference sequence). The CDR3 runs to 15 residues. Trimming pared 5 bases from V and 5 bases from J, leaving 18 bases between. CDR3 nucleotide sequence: TGTGCCAGTAGTCCCCTTTTGGACGGGGCCGAGACCCAGTACTTC. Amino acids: CASSPLLDGAETQYF.

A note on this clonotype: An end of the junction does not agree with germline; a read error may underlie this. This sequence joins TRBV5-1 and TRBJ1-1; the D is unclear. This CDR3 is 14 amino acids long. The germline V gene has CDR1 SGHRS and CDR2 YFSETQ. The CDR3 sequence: CASRLDSGNTEAFF. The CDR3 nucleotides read TGCGCCAGCAGATTGGACTCGGGGAACACTGAAGCTTTCTTT.

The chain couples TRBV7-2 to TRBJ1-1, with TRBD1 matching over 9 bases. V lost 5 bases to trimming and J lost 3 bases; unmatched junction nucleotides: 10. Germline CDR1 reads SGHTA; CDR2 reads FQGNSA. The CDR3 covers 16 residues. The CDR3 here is CASSPGTGPWYTEAFF. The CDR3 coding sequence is TGTGCCAGCAGCCCGGGGACAGGGCCATGGTACACTGAAGCTTTCTTT. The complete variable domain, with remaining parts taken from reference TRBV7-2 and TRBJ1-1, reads GAGVSQSPSNKVTEKGKDVELRCDPISGHTALYWYRQSLGQGLEFLIYFQGNSAPDKSGLPSDRFSAERTGGSVSTLTIQRTQQEDSAVYLCASSPGTGPWYTEAFFGQGTRLTVV.